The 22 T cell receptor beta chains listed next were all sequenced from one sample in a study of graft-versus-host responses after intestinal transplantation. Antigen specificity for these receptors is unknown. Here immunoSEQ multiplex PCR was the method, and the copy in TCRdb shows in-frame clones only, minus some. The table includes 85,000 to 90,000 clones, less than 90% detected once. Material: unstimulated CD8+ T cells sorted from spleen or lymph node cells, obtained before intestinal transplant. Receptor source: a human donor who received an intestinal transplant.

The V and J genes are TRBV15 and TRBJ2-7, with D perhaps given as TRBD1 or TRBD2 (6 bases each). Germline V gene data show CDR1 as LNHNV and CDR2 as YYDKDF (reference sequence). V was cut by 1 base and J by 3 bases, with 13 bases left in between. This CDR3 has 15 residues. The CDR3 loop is CATSRVGGQNYEQYF. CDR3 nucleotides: TGTGCCACCAGCAGAGTTGGGGGGCAGAACTACGAGCAGTACTTC.

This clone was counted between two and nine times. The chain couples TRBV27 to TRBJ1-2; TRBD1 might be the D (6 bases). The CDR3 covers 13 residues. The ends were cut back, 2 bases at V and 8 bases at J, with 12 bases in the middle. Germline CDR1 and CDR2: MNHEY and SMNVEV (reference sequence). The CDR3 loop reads CASSLGGAEGYTF. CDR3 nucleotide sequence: TGTGCCAGCAGTTTAGGGGGCGCGGAGGGCTACACCTTC.

CDR3 region: CASSLPQPGLGNGELFF. The CDR3 DNA sequence: TGTGCCAGCAGTTTACCTCAACCGGGACTAGGGAACGGGGAGCTGTTTTTT. This chain joins TRBV28 and TRBJ2-2, with TRBD2 matching 8 bases. Germline CDR1 reads MDHEN; CDR2 reads SYDVKM. The CDR3 contains 17 residues. J lost 7 bases, V lost 2 bases, and 12 bases had no gene match.

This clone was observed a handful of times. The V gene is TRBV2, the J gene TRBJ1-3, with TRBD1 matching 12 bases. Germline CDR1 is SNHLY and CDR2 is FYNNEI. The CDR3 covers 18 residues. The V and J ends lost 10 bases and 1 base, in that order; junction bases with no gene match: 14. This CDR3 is CATLPGQGALSSGNTIYF. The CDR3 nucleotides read TGTGCCACTTTGCCGGGACAGGGGGCCTTGTCTTCTGGAAACACCATATATTTT.

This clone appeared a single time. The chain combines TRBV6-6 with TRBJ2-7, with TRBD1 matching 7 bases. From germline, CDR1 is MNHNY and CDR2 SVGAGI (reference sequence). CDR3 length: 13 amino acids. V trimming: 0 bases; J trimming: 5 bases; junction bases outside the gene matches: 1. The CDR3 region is CASSYSDRDEQYF. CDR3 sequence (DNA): TGTGCCAGCAGTTACTCCGACAGGGACGAGCAGTACTTC.

In nucleotides, the CDR3 is TGCGCCAGCAGCCAGCACCCCAACGAGCAGTACTTC. The encoded protein is CASSQHPNEQYF. The chain links TRBV4-1 to TRBJ2-7; the D is unclear. The length of the CDR3 is 12 residues. Trimming stripped 3 bases from V and 5 bases from J, with 8 bases between. The germline CDR1 and CDR2 sequences are MGHRA and YSYEKL.

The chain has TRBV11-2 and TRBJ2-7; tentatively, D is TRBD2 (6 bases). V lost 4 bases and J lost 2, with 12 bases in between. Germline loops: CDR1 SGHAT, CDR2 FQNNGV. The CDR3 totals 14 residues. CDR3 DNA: TGTGCCAGCAGCTGGGGACTTACCCCCTACGAGCAGTACTTC. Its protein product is CASSWGLTPYEQYF.

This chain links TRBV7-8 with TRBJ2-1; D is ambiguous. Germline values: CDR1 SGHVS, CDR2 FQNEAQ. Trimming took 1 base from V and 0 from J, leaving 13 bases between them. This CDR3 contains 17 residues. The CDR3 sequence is CASSLGRWRTSYNEQFF. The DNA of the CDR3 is TGTGCCAGCAGCTTAGGGAGATGGCGAACCTCCTACAATGAGCAGTTCTTC. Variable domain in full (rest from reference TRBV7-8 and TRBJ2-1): GAGVSQSPRYKVAKRGQDVALRCDPISGHVSLFWYQQALGQGPEFLTYFQNEAQLDKSGLPSDRFFAERPEGSVSTLKIQRTQQEDSAVYLCASSLGRWRTSYNEQFFGPGTRLTVL.

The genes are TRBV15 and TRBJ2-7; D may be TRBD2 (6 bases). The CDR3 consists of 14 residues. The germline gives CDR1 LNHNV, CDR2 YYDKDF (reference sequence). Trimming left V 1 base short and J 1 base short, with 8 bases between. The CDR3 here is CATSRGGGSYEQYF. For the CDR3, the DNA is TGTGCCACCAGCAGAGGGGGAGGATCCTACGAGCAGTACTTC.

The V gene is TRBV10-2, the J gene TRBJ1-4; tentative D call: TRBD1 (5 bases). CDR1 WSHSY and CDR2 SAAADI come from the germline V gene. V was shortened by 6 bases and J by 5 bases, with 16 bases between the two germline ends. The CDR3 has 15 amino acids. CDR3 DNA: TGCGCCAGCAGCACCTCCGGGGCTCCGAATGAAAAACTGTTTTTT. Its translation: CASSTSGAPNEKLFF.

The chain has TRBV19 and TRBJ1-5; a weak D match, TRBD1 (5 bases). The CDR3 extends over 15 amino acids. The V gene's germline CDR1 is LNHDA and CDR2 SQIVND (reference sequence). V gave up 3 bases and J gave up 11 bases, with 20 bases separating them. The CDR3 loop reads CASSIPRDGVKAQHF. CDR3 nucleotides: TGTGCCAGTAGTATCCCCCGGGACGGAGTAAAAGCCCAGCATTTT.

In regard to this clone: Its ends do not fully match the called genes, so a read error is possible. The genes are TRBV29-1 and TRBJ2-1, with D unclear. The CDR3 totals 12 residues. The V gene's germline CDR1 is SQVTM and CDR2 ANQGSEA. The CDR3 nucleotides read TGCAGCGTTGAACTAGGAGTCGGTACCCAGCTCTTC. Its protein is CSVELGVGTQLF.

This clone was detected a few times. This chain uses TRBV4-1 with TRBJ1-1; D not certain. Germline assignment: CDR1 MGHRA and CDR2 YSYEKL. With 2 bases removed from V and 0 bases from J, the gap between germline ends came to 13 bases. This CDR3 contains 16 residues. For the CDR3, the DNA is TGCGCCAGCAGCCAACTGTATCAGAGATTGAACACTGAAGCTTTCTTT. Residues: CASSQLYQRLNTEAFF.

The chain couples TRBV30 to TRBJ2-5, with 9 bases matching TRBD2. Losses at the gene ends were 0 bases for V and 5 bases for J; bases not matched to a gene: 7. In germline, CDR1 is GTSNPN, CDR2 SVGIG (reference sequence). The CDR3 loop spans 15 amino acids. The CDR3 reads CAWSVLAGSGETQYF. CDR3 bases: TGTGCCTGGAGTGTTCTAGCGGGATCCGGGGAGACCCAGTACTTC.

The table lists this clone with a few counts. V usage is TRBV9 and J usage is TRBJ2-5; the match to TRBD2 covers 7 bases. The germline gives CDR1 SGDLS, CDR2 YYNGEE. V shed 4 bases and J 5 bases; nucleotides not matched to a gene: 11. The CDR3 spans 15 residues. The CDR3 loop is CASSPGGTPRETQYF. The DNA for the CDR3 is TGTGCCAGCAGCCCCGGGGGGACTCCCCGGGAGACCCAGTACTTC.

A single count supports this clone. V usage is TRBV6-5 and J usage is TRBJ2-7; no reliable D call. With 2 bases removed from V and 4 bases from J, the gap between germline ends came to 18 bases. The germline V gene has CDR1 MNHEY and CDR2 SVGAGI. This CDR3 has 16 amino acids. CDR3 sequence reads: CASSYGVGAAGYEQYF. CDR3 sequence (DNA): TGTGCCAGCAGTTACGGAGTTGGAGCAGCTGGATACGAGCAGTACTTC.

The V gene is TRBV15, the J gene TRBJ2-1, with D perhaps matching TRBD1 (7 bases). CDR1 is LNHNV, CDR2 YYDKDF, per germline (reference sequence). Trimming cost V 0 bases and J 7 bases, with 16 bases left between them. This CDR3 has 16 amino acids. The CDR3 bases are TGTGCCACCAGCAGAGATCTGGAGGGGGCTGAGAATGAGCAGTTCTTC. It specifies CATSRDLEGAENEQFF. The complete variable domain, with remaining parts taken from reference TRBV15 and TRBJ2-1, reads DAMVIQNPRYQVTQFGKPVTLSCSQTLNHNVMYWYQQKSSQAPKLLFHYYDKDFNNEADTPDNFQSRRPNTSFCFLDIRSPGLGDTAMYLCATSRDLEGAENEQFFGPGTRLTVL.

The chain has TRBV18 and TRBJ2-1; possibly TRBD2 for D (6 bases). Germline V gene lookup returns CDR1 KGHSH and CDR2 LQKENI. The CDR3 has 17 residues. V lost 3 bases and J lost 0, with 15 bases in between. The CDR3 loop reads CASSPRGAGSSYNEQFF. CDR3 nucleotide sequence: TGTGCCAGCTCACCTCGTGGGGCGGGGAGCTCCTACAATGAGCAGTTCTTC.

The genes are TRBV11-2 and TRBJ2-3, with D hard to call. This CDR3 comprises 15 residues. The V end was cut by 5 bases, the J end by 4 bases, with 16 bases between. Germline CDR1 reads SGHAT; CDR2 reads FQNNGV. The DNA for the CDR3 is TGTGCCAGCAGCCTTAGTCTAACGGTGGCAGATACGCAGTATTTT. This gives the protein CASSLSLTVADTQYF.

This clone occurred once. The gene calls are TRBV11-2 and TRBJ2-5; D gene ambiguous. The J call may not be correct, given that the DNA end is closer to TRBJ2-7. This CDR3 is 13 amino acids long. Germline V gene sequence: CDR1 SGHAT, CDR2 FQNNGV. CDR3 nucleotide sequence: TGTGCCAGCAGCTTTGGTTTATATTACGAGCAGTACTTC. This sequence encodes CASSFGLYYEQYF.

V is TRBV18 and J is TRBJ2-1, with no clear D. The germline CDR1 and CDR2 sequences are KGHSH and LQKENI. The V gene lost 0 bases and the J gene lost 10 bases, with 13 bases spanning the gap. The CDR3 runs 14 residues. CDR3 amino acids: CASSPPGSPWEQFF. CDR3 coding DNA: TGTGCCAGCTCACCACCGGGCAGCCCTTGGGAGCAGTTCTTC.

The CDR3 spells CAISEPGTRDEKLFF. In nucleotides, the CDR3 is TGTGCCATCAGTGAACCCGGGACAAGGGATGAAAAACTGTTTTTT. The gene calls are TRBV10-3 and TRBJ1-4; a possible D gene is TRBD1 (6 bases). The CDR3 runs 15 residues. Trimming took off 3 bases at V and 6 bases at J, with 14 bases between the two ends. Germline CDR1 ENHRY, CDR2 SYGVKD.